These 12 T cell receptor beta chains share one sample of origin, sequenced in a study of vaccination effects on CD4 cells after COVID-19. For these receptors, no antigen is known. This table comes from immunoSEQ multiplex PCR, and its TCRdb copy is limited to in-frame clones, with some not included. This table holds tens of thousands of clones, about 86% found once. Antigen-specific CD4+ T cell clonotypes were called by their expansion after viral peptide-pool culture in ViraFEST. Upon completion of more than 9 days in culture, CD4+ T cells were isolated. Either the BNT162b2 or mRNA-1273 vaccine was given to participants in two doses. Sequenced here: CD4+ T cells from PBMCs cultured with HCoV-229E spike peptides, sampled after COVID-19 vaccination. The receptors originated from a human donor who received a COVID-19 vaccine.

The V gene is TRBV4-2, the J gene TRBJ2-2; D is ambiguous. The germline V gene has CDR1 LGHNA and CDR2 YNFKEQ. The CDR3 covers 13 residues. The V end lost 0 bases, the J end lost 8 bases, and 7 bases lay between the germline ends. The chain's CDR3 is CASSQEWAGELFF. The CDR3 bases are TGTGCCAGCAGCCAAGAGTGGGCGGGGGAGCTGTTTTTT.

The chain combines TRBV30 with TRBJ2-2; D ambiguous. V was trimmed by 4 bases and J by 2 bases, leaving 11 bases between them. This CDR3 is built from 14 residues. Germline-derived CDR1 and CDR2 are GTSNPN and SVGIG (reference sequence). CDR3 in DNA: TGTGCCTGGACGTCGCTTTCTAACACCGGGGAGCTGTTTTTT. The encoded protein is CAWTSLSNTGELFF.

The chain has TRBV19 and TRBJ1-2, with 7 bases that match TRBD1. J was trimmed by 8 bases and V by 5 bases; bases with no gene match: 8. The germline gives CDR1 LNHDA, CDR2 SQIVND (reference sequence). The CDR3 is made up of 13 amino acids. CDR3 loop: CASSPDRERGYTF. The CDR3 nucleotides read TGTGCCAGTAGTCCAGACAGGGAGAGGGGCTACACCTTC.

The chain links TRBV6-5 to TRBJ1-2; TRBD1 agrees at 8 bases. Germline assignment: CDR1 MNHEY and CDR2 SVGAGI. With V trimmed by 7 bases and J by 2 bases, 9 bases remained unmatched. The CDR3 sequence is 15 residues long. The CDR3 reads CASKVDRAVNYGYTF. As DNA, the CDR3 is TGTGCCAGCAAAGTGGACAGGGCCGTAAACTATGGCTACACCTTC.

CDR3 coding DNA: TGTGCCAGCAGTTACGGCCAGGACTCCTACGAGCAGTACGTC. The encoded protein is CASSYGQDSYEQYV. This chain uses TRBV6-6 with TRBJ2-7; D gene ambiguous. This CDR3 has 14 amino acids. V shed 2 bases and J shed 0 bases, with 8 bases lying between them. In germline, CDR1 is MNHNY, CDR2 SVGAGI (reference sequence).

Only a few counts were recorded for this clone. The chain carries TRBV7-2 and TRBJ2-2, with TRBD2 as a possible D gene (6 bases). Germline CDR1 is SGHTA and CDR2 is FQGNSA. Trimming shortened V by 2 bases and J by 8 bases, and 15 bases separated the two germline ends. The length of the CDR3 is 15 residues. This CDR3 reads CASSLSSGTSGELFF. The CDR3 nucleotides are TGTGCCAGCAGCTTAAGTAGCGGCACCTCGGGGGAGCTGTTTTTT. The whole variable domain, filled in from reference TRBV7-2 and TRBJ2-2, reads GAGVSQSPSNKVTEKGKDVELRCDPISGHTALYWYRQSLGQGLEFLIYFQGNSAPDKSGLPSDRFSAERTGGSVSTLTIQRTQQEDSAVYLCASSLSSGTSGELFFGEGSRLTVL.

V usage is TRBV23-1 and J usage is TRBJ2-7; 9 nucleotides match TRBD1. TRBV23-1 is an open reading frame whose function is uncertain. The trim removed 0 bases at V and 2 bases at J, leaving 5 bases unmatched. The CDR3 is made up of 16 amino acids. For the CDR3, the DNA is TGCGCCAGCAGTCAATCCGGGACAGGGATAACCTACGAGCAGTACGTC. It translates to CASSQSGTGITYEQYV.

The chain combines TRBV7-3 with TRBJ2-3, with 13 nucleotides matching TRBD2. CDR1 and CDR2 from the germline V gene are SGHTA and FQGTGA. Trimming took 5 bases from V and 6 from J; bases not matched to a gene: 11. This CDR3 contains 17 residues. CDR3 DNA: TGTGCCAGCAGCCCGCGACTAGCGGGGGGAATATCGGATACGCAGTATTTT. It translates to CASSPRLAGGISDTQYF. Combining the CDR3 with reference TRBV7-3 and TRBJ2-3 gives the whole variable domain GAGVSQTPSNKVTEKGKYVELRCDPISGHTALYWYRQSLGQGPEFLIYFQGTGAADDSGLPNDRFFAVRPEGSVSTLKIQRTERGDSAVYLCASSPRLAGGISDTQYFGPGTRLTVL.

The chain carries TRBV29-1 and TRBJ2-3, with 13 bases lining up with TRBD2. Germline V lookup: CDR1 SQVTM, CDR2 ANQGSEA. V shed 6 bases and J 4 bases; nucleotides not matched to a gene: 1. The CDR3 spans 13 residues. The CDR3 loop reads CSVGLAGPDTQYF. Here the CDR3 DNA reads TGCAGCGTGGGACTAGCGGGACCAGATACGCAGTATTTT.

V usage is TRBV18 and J usage is TRBJ2-5, with a tentative D call TRBD2 (6 bases). Between the trimmed V and J ends, which lost 0 bases and 4 bases, there was a span of 12 bases. Germline CDR1 and CDR2: KGHSH and LQKENI. The CDR3 loop spans 15 amino acids. The CDR3 nucleotides are TGTGCCAGCTCACCACCTAGGGGAGGCAGAGAGACCCAGTACTTC. It specifies CASSPPRGGRETQYF.

The chain links TRBV25-1 to TRBJ2-5; 9 bases fit TRBD1. Germline CDR1 reads MGHDK; CDR2 reads SYGVNS. This CDR3 is 15 amino acids long. After removal of 3 bases from V and 5 bases from J, the junction contained 7 bases not matched to a gene. As DNA, the CDR3 is TGTGCCAGCAGTGACCCGGGACAGGGAATGGAGACCCAGTACTTC. This gives the protein CASSDPGQGMETQYF. Full variable domain (rest looked up from reference TRBV25-1 and TRBJ2-5): EADIYQTPRYLVIGTGKKITLECSQTMGHDKMYWYQQDPGMELHLIHYSYGVNSTEKGDLSSESTVSRIRTEHFPLTLESARPSHTSQYLCASSDPGQGMETQYFGPGTRLLVL.

This clone was found once. The V call is TRBV14, the J call TRBJ1-2; D unresolved. Deletions cut 1 base from V and 2 bases from J, with 5 bases between. CDR3 length equals 13 residues. Germline CDR1 and CDR2: SGHDN and FVKESK. The CDR3 DNA reads as TGTGCCAGCAGCCAAGGGATCAACTATGGCTACACCTTC. Translated, it gives CASSQGINYGYTF.